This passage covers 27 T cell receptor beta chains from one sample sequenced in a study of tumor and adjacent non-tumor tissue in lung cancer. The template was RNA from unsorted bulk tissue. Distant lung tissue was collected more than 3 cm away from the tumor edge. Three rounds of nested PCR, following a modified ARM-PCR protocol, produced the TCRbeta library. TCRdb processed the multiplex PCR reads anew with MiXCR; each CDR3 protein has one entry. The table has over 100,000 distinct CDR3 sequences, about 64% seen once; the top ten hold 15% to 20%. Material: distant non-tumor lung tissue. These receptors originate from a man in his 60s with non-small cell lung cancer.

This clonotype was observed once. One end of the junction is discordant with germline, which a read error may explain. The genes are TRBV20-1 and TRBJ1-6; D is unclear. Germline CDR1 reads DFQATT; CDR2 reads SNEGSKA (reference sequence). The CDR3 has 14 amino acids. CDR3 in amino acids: CSARDALGGPPHHF. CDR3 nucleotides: TGCAGTGCTAGAGATGCGCTAGGCGGTCCACCCCACCACTTT.

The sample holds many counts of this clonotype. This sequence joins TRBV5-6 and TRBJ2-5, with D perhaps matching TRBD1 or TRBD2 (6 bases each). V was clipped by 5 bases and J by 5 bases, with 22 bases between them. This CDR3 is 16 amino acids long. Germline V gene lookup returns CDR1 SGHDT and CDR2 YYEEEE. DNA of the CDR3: TGTGCCAGCAGGCGGGCCCTAGGGGGGTCTTTTGAGACCCAGTACTTC. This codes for CASRRALGGSFETQYF.

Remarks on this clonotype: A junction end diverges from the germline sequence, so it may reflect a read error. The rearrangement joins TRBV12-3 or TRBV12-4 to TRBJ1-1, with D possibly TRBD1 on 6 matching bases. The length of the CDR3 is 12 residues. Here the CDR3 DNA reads TGTGCAAGCAGTAGGGGGAACACTGAAACTTTCTTT. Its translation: CASSRGNTETFF.

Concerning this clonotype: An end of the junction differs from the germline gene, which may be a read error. In DNA form, the CDR3 reads TGTCCCAGCAGCCCCGGTGATCCCCCAAATGAGCAGTTCTTC. This gives the protein CPSSPGDPPNEQFF. This chain joins TRBV6-5 and TRBJ2-1; the D is unclear. CDR1 MNHEY and CDR2 SVGAGI come from the germline V gene. This CDR3 spans 14 amino acids.

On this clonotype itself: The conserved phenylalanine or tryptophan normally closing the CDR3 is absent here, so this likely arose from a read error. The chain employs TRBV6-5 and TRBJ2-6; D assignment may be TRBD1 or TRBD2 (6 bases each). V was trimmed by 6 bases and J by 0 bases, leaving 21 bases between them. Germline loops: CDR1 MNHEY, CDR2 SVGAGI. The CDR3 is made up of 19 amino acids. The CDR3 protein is CASSLLGRGASSGANVLTY. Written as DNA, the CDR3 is TGTGCCAGCAGCCTCCTGGGTAGGGGGGCCTCCTCTGGGGCCAACGTCCTGACTTAC.

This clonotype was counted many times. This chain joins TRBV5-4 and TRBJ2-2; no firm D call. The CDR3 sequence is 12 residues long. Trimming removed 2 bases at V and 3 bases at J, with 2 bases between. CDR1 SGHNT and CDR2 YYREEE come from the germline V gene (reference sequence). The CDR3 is CASSFYTGELFF. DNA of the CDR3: TGTGCCAGCAGCTTCTACACCGGGGAGCTGTTTTTT. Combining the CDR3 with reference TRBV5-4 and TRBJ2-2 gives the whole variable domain ETGVTQSPTHLIKTRGQQVTLRCSSQSGHNTVSWYQQALGQGPQFIFQYYREEENGRGNFPPRFSGLQFPNYSSELNVNALELDDSALYLCASSFYTGELFFGEGSRLTVL.

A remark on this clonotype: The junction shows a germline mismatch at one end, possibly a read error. CDR3 protein: CTSSLGLAAHTQYF. For the CDR3, the DNA is TGTACCAGCAGCTTAGGGCTAGCGGCCCATACCCAGTATTTT. The V call is TRBV11-3, the J call TRBJ2-3, with TRBD2 matching over 7 bases. CDR1 and CDR2 from the germline V gene are SGHNT and YENEEA. The CDR3 extends over 14 amino acids.

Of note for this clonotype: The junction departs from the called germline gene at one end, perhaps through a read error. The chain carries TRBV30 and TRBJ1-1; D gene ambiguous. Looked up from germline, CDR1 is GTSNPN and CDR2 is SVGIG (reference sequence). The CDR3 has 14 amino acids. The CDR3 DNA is TGTGTCTGGAGTGAGGACGGGAAGAACACTGAGGCTTTCTTT. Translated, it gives CVWSEDGKNTEAFF. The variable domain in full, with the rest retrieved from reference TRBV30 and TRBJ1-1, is SQTIHQWPATLVQPVGSPLSLECTVEGTSNPNLYWYRQAAGRGLQLLFYSVGIGQISSEVPQNLSASRPQDRQFILSSKKLLLSDSGFYLCVWSEDGKNTEAFFGQGTRLTVV.

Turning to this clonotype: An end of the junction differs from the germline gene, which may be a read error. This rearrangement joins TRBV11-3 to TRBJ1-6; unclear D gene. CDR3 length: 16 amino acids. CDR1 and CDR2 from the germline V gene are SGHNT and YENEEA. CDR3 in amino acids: CASSFETTESNSPFHF. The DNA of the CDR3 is TGTGCCAGCAGCTTTGAAACGACGGAAAGTAATTCACCCTTCCACTTT.

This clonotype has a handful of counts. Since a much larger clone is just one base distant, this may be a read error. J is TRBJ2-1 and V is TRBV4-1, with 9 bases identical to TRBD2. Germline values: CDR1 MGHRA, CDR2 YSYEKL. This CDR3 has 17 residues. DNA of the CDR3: TGCGCCAGCAGCCCCCGGACTAGCGAGAGCTCCTACAATGAGCAGCTCTTC. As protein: CASSPRTSESSYNEQLF.

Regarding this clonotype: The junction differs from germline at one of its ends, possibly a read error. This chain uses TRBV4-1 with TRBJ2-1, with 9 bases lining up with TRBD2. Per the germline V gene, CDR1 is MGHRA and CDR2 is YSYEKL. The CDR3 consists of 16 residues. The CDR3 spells CAISESSGTTYNEQSF. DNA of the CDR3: TGCGCCATCAGCGAATCTAGCGGGACCACCTACAATGAGCAGTCCTTC.

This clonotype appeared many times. The CDR3 DNA sequence: TGCGCCAGCAGCCAAGAAAATTGGGGGAACACTGAAGCTTTCTTT. Translated, it gives CASSQENWGNTEAFF. The chain is built from TRBV4-3 and TRBJ1-1; no firm D call. Trimming pared 0 bases from V and 1 base from J, leaving 9 bases between. The CDR3 is 15 residues long. Germline CDR1 is LGHNA and CDR2 is YSLEER.

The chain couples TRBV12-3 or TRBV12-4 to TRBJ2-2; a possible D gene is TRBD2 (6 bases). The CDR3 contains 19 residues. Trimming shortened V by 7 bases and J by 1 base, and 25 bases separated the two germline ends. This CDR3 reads CASTSPREHGGENTGELFF. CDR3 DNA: TGTGCCAGCACTAGCCCCCGAGAGCACGGGGGTGAGAACACCGGGGAGCTGTTTTTT.

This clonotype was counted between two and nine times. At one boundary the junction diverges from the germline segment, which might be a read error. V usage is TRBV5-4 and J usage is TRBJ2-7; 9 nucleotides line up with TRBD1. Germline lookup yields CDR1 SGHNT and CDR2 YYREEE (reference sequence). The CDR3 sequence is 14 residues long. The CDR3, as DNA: TGTGCCAGCAGCAAGGGACAGGGTACCTACGAGCTGTACTTC. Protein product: CASSKGQGTYELYF. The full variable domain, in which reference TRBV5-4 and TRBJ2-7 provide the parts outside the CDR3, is ETGVTQSPTHLIKTRGQQVTLRCSSQSGHNTVSWYQQALGQGPQFIFQYYREEENGRGNFPPRFSGLQFPNYSSELNVNALELDDSALYLCASSKGQGTYELYFGPGTRLTVT.

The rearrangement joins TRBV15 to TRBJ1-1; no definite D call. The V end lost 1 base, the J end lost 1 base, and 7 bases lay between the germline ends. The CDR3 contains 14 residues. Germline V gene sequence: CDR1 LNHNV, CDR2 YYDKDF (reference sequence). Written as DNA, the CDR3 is TGTGCCACCAGCAGAGGTAAAAAGAACACTGAAGCTTTCTTT. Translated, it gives CATSRGKKNTEAFF.

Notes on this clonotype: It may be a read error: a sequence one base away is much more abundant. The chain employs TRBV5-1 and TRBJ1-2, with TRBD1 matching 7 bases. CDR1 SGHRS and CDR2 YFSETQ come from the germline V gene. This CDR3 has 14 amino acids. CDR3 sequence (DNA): TGCGCCAGCCAGCTAAACAGGGGCAGCTATGACTACACCTTC. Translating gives CASQLNRGSYDYTF.

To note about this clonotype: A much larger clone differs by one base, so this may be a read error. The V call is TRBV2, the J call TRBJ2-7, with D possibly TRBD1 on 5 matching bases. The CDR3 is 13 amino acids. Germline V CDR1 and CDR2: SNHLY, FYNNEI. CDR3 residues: CARSDDSAYEQYF. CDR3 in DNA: TGTGCCAGGAGTGACGACAGTGCCTACGAGCAGTACTTC.

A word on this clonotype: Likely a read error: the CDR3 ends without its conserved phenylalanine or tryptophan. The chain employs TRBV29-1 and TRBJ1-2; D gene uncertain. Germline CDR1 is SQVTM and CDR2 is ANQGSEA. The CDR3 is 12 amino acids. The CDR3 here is CTVIVQNYGYTI. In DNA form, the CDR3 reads TGCACCGTTATTGTACAGAACTATGGCTACACCATC.

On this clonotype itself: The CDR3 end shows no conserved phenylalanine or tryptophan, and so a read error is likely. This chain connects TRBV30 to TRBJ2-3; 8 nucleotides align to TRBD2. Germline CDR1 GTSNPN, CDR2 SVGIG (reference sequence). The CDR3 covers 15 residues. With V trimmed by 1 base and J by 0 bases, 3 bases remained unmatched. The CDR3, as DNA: TGTGCCTGGAGTGGTAGCGGGGTGAGCACAGATACGCAGTATCTT. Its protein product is CAWSGSGVSTDTQYL.

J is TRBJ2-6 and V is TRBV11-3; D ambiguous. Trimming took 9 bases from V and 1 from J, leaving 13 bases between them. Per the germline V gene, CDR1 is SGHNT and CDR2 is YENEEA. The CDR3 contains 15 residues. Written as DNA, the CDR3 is TGTGCCAGTAGTCAACAGTGTTCTGGGGCCAACGTCCTGACTTTC. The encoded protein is CASSQQCSGANVLTF.

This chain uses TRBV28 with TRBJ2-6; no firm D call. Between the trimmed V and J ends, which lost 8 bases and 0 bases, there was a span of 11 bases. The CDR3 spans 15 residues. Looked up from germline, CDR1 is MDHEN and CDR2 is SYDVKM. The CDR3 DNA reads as TGTGCCAGCCGTCGAGCGCCCTCTGGGGCCAACGTCCTGACTTTC. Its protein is CASRRAPSGANVLTF.

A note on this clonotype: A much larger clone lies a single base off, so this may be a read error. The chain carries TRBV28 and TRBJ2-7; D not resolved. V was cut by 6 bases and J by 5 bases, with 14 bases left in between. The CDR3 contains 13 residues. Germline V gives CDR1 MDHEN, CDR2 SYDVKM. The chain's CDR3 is CASRPSRSNEQYF. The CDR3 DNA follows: TGTGCCAGCAGACCCTCACGGTCCAACGAGCAGTACTTC.

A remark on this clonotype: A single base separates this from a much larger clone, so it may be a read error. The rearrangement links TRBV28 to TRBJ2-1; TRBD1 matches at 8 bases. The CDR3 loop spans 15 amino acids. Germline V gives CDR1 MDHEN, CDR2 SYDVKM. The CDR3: CAISSQGAGYNEQFF. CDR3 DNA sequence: TGTGCCATCAGTTCCCAGGGGGCAGGTTACAATGAGCAGTTCTTC.

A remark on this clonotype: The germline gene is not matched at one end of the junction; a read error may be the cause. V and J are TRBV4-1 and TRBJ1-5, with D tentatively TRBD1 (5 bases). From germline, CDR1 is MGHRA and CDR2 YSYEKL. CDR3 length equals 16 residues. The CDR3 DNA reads TGCGCCAGCAGCCAAGACCCAGGGAATAGCAATCAGCCCAAGTATTTT. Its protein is CASSQDPGNSNQPKYF.

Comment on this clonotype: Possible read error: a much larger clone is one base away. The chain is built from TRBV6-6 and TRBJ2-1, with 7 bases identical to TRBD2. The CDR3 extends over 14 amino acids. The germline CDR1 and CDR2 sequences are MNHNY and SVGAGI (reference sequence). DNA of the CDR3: TGTGTCAGCAGTTTCGGACTGGGAGGGAATGAGCAGTTCTTC. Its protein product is CVSSFGLGGNEQFF.

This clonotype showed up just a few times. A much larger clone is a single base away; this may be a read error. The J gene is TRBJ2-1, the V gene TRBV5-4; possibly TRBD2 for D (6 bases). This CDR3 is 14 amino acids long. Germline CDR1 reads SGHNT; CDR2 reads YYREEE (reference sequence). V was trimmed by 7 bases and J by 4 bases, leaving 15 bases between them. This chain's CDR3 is CASGSMGLYNEQFF. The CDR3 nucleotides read TGTGCCAGCGGCTCGATGGGACTTTACAATGAGCAGTTCTTC.

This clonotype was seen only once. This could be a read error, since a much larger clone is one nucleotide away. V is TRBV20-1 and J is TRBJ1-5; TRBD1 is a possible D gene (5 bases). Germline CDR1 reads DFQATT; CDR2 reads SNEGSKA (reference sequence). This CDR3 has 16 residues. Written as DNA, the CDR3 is TGCAGTGCTCGCCCAGTAGCCGACCGGGGCAATCAGCTCCAGCATTTT. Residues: CSARPVADRGNQLQHF.